The 20 T cell receptor beta chains presented below share a single source sample, sequenced in a study of molecular identifiers for immune sequencing clone quantification. Via MiXCR, TCRdb re-called the PCR reads, giving one row per CDR3 protein. The repertoire holds about 640,000 distinct CDR3 sequences, with just under 20% as singletons. Sequenced input: naive CD8+ T cells from blood, with Jurkat cell RNA spiked in. Subset indicated: FACS-sorted CD8+CD4-CCR7+CD45RA+ naive T cells. These receptors were taken from a human donor in good health. Some libraries in this study had Jurkat cell RNA spiked in.

About this clonotype: One base away lies a much larger clone, so this may be a sequencing read error. The conserved closing phenylalanine or tryptophan is absent in this CDR3, likely reflecting a read error. The chain recombines TRBV30 with TRBJ2-7, with D uncertain. This CDR3 comprises 11 residues. The V gene's germline CDR1 is GTSNPN and CDR2 SVGIG (reference sequence). The germline V and J ends were trimmed by 1 base and 5 bases, with 6 bases remaining between them. In nucleotides, the CDR3 is TGTGCCTGGAGTGAGGGTAACGAGCAGTACTCC. Residues: CAWSEGNEQYS.

This clonotype was counted at least ten times. This chain joins TRBV20-1 and TRBJ1-5, with a tentative D call TRBD1 (5 bases). CDR1 DFQATT and CDR2 SNEGSKA come from the germline V gene (reference sequence). The CDR3 loop spans 13 amino acids. V lost 0 bases, J lost 6 bases, and 9 bases lay in between. The CDR3 DNA sequence: TGCAGTGCTAGAGATAGGGGAACTCAGCCCCAGCATTTT. Translation: CSARDRGTQPQHF.

This clonotype was seen many times. The chain employs TRBV12-3 or TRBV12-4 and TRBJ2-3; perhaps TRBD2 as D (5 bases). CDR3 length equals 14 residues. Trimming shortened V by 6 bases and J by 6 bases, and 16 bases separated the two germline ends. CDR3 bases: TGTGCCAGCAGCGCTCCTCCGTGGGAGGATACGCAGTATTTT. Protein: CASSAPPWEDTQYF.

This clonotype was seen at least ten times. The V call is TRBV28, the J call TRBJ1-1; 9 bases align to TRBD1. V lost 5 bases to trimming and J lost 6 bases; unmatched junction nucleotides: 7. The CDR3 spans 14 residues. Germline-derived CDR1 and CDR2 are MDHEN and SYDVKM. CDR3 nucleotide sequence: TGTGCCAGCAGTACCGACAGGGGGGGCGCTGAAGCTTTCTTT. Its protein product is CASSTDRGGAEAFF. Together with reference TRBV28 and TRBJ1-1, the CDR3 gives the full variable domain: DVKVTQSSRYLVKRTGEKVFLECVQDMDHENMFWYRQDPGLGLRLIYFSYDVKMKEKGDIPEGYSVSREKKERFSLILESASTNQTSMYLCASSTDRGGAEAFFGQGTRLTVV.

Many counts were recorded for this clonotype. The chain links TRBV30 to TRBJ1-1, with D unclear. V lost 1 base and J 6 bases, leaving 12 bases between the germline ends. Germline CDR1 GTSNPN, CDR2 SVGIG (reference sequence). This CDR3 region has 13 residues. DNA for the CDR3: TGTGCCTGGAGTGAGGGAGTAGGGCCTGAAGCTTTCTTT. It specifies CAWSEGVGPEAFF.

This clonotype has a count of ten or more. The V call is TRBV30, the J call TRBJ2-1, with a possible D match to TRBD2 (5 bases). The CDR3 sequence is 11 residues long. Trimming left V 2 bases short and J 7 bases short, with 6 bases between. The germline gives CDR1 GTSNPN, CDR2 SVGIG (reference sequence). Written as DNA, the CDR3 is TGTGCCTGGAGTTCGGGGAATGAGCAGTTCTTC. Its protein is CAWSSGNEQFF.

This clonotype was recorded at least ten times. The CDR3 region has the DNA TGCGCCAGCAGCTTGGCAGGGTATAGCAATCAGCCCCAGCATTTT. This sequence encodes CASSLAGYSNQPQHF. The chain links TRBV5-1 to TRBJ1-5, with D perhaps TRBD1 (5 bases). The V end lost 0 bases, the J end lost 0 bases, and 7 bases lay between the germline ends. The germline V gene encodes CDR1 SGHRS and CDR2 YFSETQ. This CDR3 spans 15 amino acids.

Notes on this clonotype: A much larger clonotype is one base distant, so this may be a read error. The V call is TRBV7-9, the J call TRBJ2-3; no reliable D call. Near its end, the DNA agrees better with TRBJ1-5, so the J call may be wrong. Germline loops: CDR1 SEHNR, CDR2 FQNEAQ (reference sequence). This CDR3 spans 13 amino acids. The CDR3 here is CASSLLAPDTQHF. CDR3 nucleotides: TGTGCCAGCAGCTTACTCGCCCCAGATACGCAGCATTTT.

This clonotype was seen only a few times. The genes are TRBV11-2 and TRBJ2-1; D is possibly TRBD2 (5 bases). V was trimmed by 5 bases and J by 4 bases, leaving 15 bases between them. The CDR3 runs to 15 residues. The germline CDR1 and CDR2 sequences are SGHAT and FQNNGV. The CDR3 region has the DNA TGTGCCAGCAGCGAACTAGTCCTTACTTACAATGAGCAGTTCTTC. This sequence encodes CASSELVLTYNEQFF. Filled out from reference TRBV11-2 and TRBJ2-1, the complete variable domain reads EAGVAQSPRYKIIEKRQSVAFWCNPISGHATLYWYQQILGQGPKLLIQFQNNGVVDDSQLPKDRFSAERLKGVDSTLKIQPAKLEDSAVYLCASSELVLTYNEQFFGPGTRLTVL.

The V call is TRBV29-1, the J call TRBJ1-2, with D possibly being TRBD1 (5 bases). The CDR3 loop spans 12 amino acids. Trimming pared 5 bases from V and 1 base from J, leaving 8 bases between. Germline-derived CDR1 and CDR2 are SQVTM and ANQGSEA. This CDR3 is CSVLTVNYGYTF. The CDR3 DNA follows: TGCAGCGTTCTGACAGTTAACTATGGCTACACCTTC.

Ten or more counts support this clonotype. This sequence joins TRBV13 and TRBJ1-1, with D unresolved. This CDR3 spans 10 amino acids. Trimming pared 5 bases from V and 8 bases from J, leaving 6 bases between. Germline V gives CDR1 PRHDT, CDR2 FYEKMQ (reference sequence). The CDR3 spells CASSETEAFF. The CDR3 DNA sequence: TGTGCCAGCAGCGAAACAGAAGCTTTCTTT.

This clonotype was observed many times. This chain connects TRBV2 to TRBJ1-6; D possibly corresponds to TRBD1 (6 bases). This CDR3 has 15 amino acids. Germline CDR1 is SNHLY and CDR2 is FYNNEI. Deletions cut 2 bases from V and 5 bases from J, with 10 bases between. CDR3: CASSELGADNSPLHF. The CDR3 bases are TGTGCCAGCAGTGAATTGGGGGCAGATAATTCACCCCTCCACTTT.

This clonotype was seen at least ten times. The DNA for the CDR3 is TGTGCCAGCAGCCAAGACGTCCAGGGGGAGGCTTTCTTT. It translates to CASSQDVQGEAFF. The chain has TRBV14 and TRBJ1-1; TRBD1 agrees at 7 bases. V gave up 0 bases and J gave up 11 bases; unmatched junction bases: 6. Germline CDR1 is SGHDN and CDR2 is FVKESK. The CDR3 consists of 13 residues.

In the case of this clonotype: One junction end disagrees with the germline gene, perhaps due to a read error. The V call is TRBV25-1, the J call TRBJ1-3, with TRBD1 as a possible D gene (6 bases). CDR1 and CDR2 (germline): MGHDK, SYGVNS. The CDR3 covers 15 residues. The CDR3 region has the DNA TGTGCCAGCAGCGAAACAGGGTTTGGAGGAAACGCCATATATTTT. Translating it yields CASSETGFGGNAIYF.

This clonotype was counted only a few times. The rearrangement links TRBV30 to TRBJ1-6; possibly TRBD1 for D (6 bases). Per germline, CDR1 GTSNPN and CDR2 SVGIG (reference sequence). V lost 2 bases and J lost 10, with 12 bases in between. This CDR3 has 13 residues. CDR3 coding DNA: TGTGCCTGGAGTTACAGGGATGGCTCACCCCTCCACTTT. Its translation is CAWSYRDGSPLHF.

The rearrangement links TRBV27 to TRBJ2-3, with D perhaps given as TRBD1 or TRBD2 (5 bases each). Trimming pared 5 bases from V and 3 bases from J, leaving 24 bases between. There are 18 residues in the CDR3. The germline V gene has CDR1 MNHEY and CDR2 SMNVEV (reference sequence). CDR3 in DNA: TGTGCCAGCAGTCGGACGGGCAGGACACGAAGCGGAACAGATACGCAGTATTTT. Translating it yields CASSRTGRTRSGTDTQYF.

This clonotype was counted a few times. This rearrangement joins TRBV24-1 to TRBJ2-3, with unresolved D. Germline V gene lookup returns CDR1 KGHDR and CDR2 SFDVKD. Trimming removed 4 bases at V and 2 bases at J, with 9 bases between. This CDR3 has 14 amino acids. This CDR3 reads CATSDPHHTDTQYF. The CDR3 coding sequence is TGTGCCACCAGTGACCCTCACCACACAGATACGCAGTATTTT.

In this sample, this clonotype turned up many times. The chain uses TRBV7-9 and TRBJ2-5; tentatively, D is TRBD1 or TRBD2 (6 bases each). Trimming removed 5 bases from V and 1 base from J, with 17 bases in between. The CDR3 contains 16 residues. Per the germline V gene, CDR1 is SEHNR and CDR2 is FQNEAQ (reference sequence). Here the CDR3 DNA reads TGTGCCAGCAGCCGGGTCAAGGGGGGCCCCCAAGAGACCCAGTACTTC. It translates to CASSRVKGGPQETQYF.

In its sample, this clonotype was seen many times. The chain joins TRBV24-1 to TRBJ2-1; TRBD2 matches at 9 bases. The CDR3 sequence is 15 residues long. With 2 bases clipped from V and 6 bases from J, the junction kept 4 bases outside the gene matches. Per the germline V gene, CDR1 is KGHDR and CDR2 is SFDVKD. CDR3 loop: CATSDSVAGVNEQFF. The CDR3, as DNA: TGTGCCACCAGTGATTCGGTAGCGGGGGTCAATGAGCAGTTCTTC.

This clonotype was seen ten or more times. The chain combines TRBV6-6 with TRBJ2-7, with TRBD1 matching over 7 bases. The J segment lost 3 bases and the V segment lost 5 bases, leaving 7 bases of the junction unmatched. The CDR3 has 14 residues. Germline CDR1 reads MNHNY; CDR2 reads SVGAGI (reference sequence). DNA of the CDR3: TGTGCCAGCAGTAAACCGGGACAGTTCTACGAGCAGTACTTC. This gives the protein CASSKPGQFYEQYF.